The 15 T cell receptor beta chains reported below all come from one sample, sequenced in a study of blood T cell repertoires in COVID-19. Using immunoSEQ multiplex PCR, the repertoire was profiled, and TCRdb retains in-frame clones only, with some absent. The sample has roughly 70,000 clones, approximately 90% seen once. The specimen was peripheral blood. All receptors come from a human donor in a cohort sampled during active COVID-19.

The rearrangement links TRBV7-9 to TRBJ2-7; 8 bases map to TRBD1. This CDR3 spans 13 amino acids. Germline V lookup: CDR1 SEHNR, CDR2 FQNEAQ (reference sequence). Trimming at V came to 11 bases and at J to 4 bases, leaving 10 bases not matched to a gene. The CDR3 loop reads CAGDRGNGYEQYF. CDR3 coding DNA: TGTGCCGGTGACAGGGGAAACGGTTACGAGCAGTACTTC.

A single count supports this clone. The chain is built from TRBV19 and TRBJ1-5, with a weak D call TRBD1 (5 bases). From germline, CDR1 is LNHDA and CDR2 SQIVND (reference sequence). V lost 5 bases and J 5 bases, leaving 13 bases between the germline ends. The CDR3 sequence is 14 residues long. Here the CDR3 reads CASSLAGFDQPQHF. CDR3 nucleotides: TGTGCCAGTAGTTTAGCAGGGTTCGATCAGCCCCAGCATTTT.

This clone appeared a single time. Here the CDR3 reads CASSRDREIGELFF. The CDR3 coding sequence is TGTGCCAGCAGCCGTGACAGGGAGATCGGGGAGCTGTTTTTT. The V and J genes are TRBV5-6 and TRBJ2-2; 7 bases are a match to TRBD1. V dropped 4 bases and J dropped 7; count of bases not matched to a gene: 7. Per the germline V gene, CDR1 is SGHDT and CDR2 is YYEEEE. The CDR3 is made up of 14 amino acids.

The chain links TRBV7-9 to TRBJ2-7; weak D call: TRBD1 (7 bases). In germline, CDR1 is SEHNR, CDR2 FQNEAQ (reference sequence). V was cut by 5 bases and J by 1 base, with 12 bases left in between. The CDR3 sequence is 14 residues long. The CDR3 nucleotides read TGTGCCAGCAGCCCGCGGGACAGTTCCTACGAGCAGTACTTC. This encodes CASSPRDSSYEQYF.

In this sample, this clone turned up a few times. The J gene is TRBJ1-1, the V gene TRBV14; tentatively, D is TRBD1 (5 bases). The V end lost 1 base, the J end lost 11 bases, and 14 bases lay between the germline ends. The CDR3 is 13 amino acids. The V gene's germline CDR1 is SGHDN and CDR2 FVKESK. This CDR3 reads CASSQGMGLVAFF. CDR3 nucleotide sequence: TGTGCCAGCAGCCAAGGTATGGGGCTGGTGGCTTTCTTT.

The genes are TRBV18 and TRBJ1-3; D gene ambiguous. Trimming shortened V by 0 bases and J by 0 bases, and 9 bases separated the two germline ends. The V gene's germline CDR1 is KGHSH and CDR2 LQKENI. This CDR3 has 16 amino acids. The CDR3 nucleotides are TGTGCCAGCTCACCACCTGGCAGCGACTCTGGAAACACCATATATTTT. This translates into CASSPPGSDSGNTIYF.

This clone was found once. The J gene is TRBJ1-2, the V gene TRBV7-9; TRBD1 is a possible D gene (5 bases). The CDR3 length is 14 residues. V shed 5 bases and J shed 2 bases, with 12 bases lying between them. Germline-derived CDR1 and CDR2 are SEHNR and FQNEAQ (reference sequence). The CDR3 DNA reads as TGTGCCAGCAGCCCACCGGGGGAGAACTATGGCTACACCTTC. It is translated as CASSPPGENYGYTF.

The chain joins TRBV4-1 to TRBJ2-1; TRBD2 aligns across 9 bases. Trimming took 0 bases from V and 3 from J; bases not matched to a gene: 15. CDR1 is MGHRA, CDR2 YSYEKL, per germline. This CDR3 spans 20 amino acids. The CDR3 sequence: CASSQERSWGGGAYYNEQFF. The CDR3, as DNA: TGCGCCAGCAGCCAAGAACGTTCGTGGGGCGGGGGGGCTTACTACAATGAGCAGTTCTTC.

This chain uses TRBV5-1 with TRBJ2-5; 8 bases map to TRBD1. This CDR3 comprises 15 residues. The V segment lost 3 bases and the J segment 1 base; nucleotides outside the gene matches: 5. CDR1 SGHRS and CDR2 YFSETQ come from the germline V gene. The DNA of the CDR3 is TGCGCCAGCAGCTGGGTTACAGGGGGCCAAGAGACCCAGTACTTC. Its translation: CASSWVTGGQETQYF. The whole variable domain, remainder taken from reference TRBV5-1 and TRBJ2-5, is KAGVTQTPRYLIKTRGQQVTLSCSPISGHRSVSWYQQTPGQGLQFLFEYFSETQRNKGNFPGRFSGRQFSNSRSEMNVSTLELGDSALYLCASSWVTGGQETQYFGPGTRLLVL.

V usage is TRBV7-2 and J usage is TRBJ1-5; D is unclear. The germline V gene has CDR1 SGHTA and CDR2 FQGNSA. V was pared by 5 bases and J by 4 bases, with 9 bases between. CDR3 length: 13 residues. CDR3 in DNA: TGTGCCAGCAGCCCCACACCGAATCAGCCCCAGCATTTT. This translates into CASSPTPNQPQHF.

V is TRBV9 and J is TRBJ1-6; 8 bases match TRBD1. Germline CDR1 reads SGDLS; CDR2 reads YYNGEE. CDR3 length: 15 amino acids. Trimming took 4 bases from V and 6 from J; bases not matched to a gene: 6. This chain's CDR3 is CASSPGQGANSPLHF. CDR3 bases: TGTGCCAGCAGCCCCGGACAGGGAGCTAATTCACCCCTCCACTTT.

This chain joins TRBV25-1 and TRBJ1-6; D remains ambiguous. The CDR3 runs to 15 residues. V was clipped by 6 bases and J by 8 bases, with 17 bases between them. CDR1 is MGHDK, CDR2 SYGVNS, per germline. The CDR3 sequence: CASRALRVKDSPLHF. The DNA for the CDR3 is TGTGCCAGCAGAGCCTTGAGGGTAAAGGATTCACCCCTCCACTTT.

The chain couples TRBV15 to TRBJ1-2, with TRBD1 identical over 9 bases. The germline V gene has CDR1 LNHNV and CDR2 YYDKDF (reference sequence). The CDR3 totals 14 residues. The V and J ends lost 3 bases and 4 bases, in that order; junction bases with no gene match: 3. As DNA, the CDR3 is TGTGCCACCAGCAGCGGGACAGGGATCTATGGCTACACCTTC. It codes for CATSSGTGIYGYTF.

The chain couples TRBV5-1 to TRBJ2-7; 7 nucleotides line up with TRBD1. CDR3 length equals 15 residues. The V gene end was trimmed by 0 bases and the J gene end by 0 bases; junction bases not matched to a gene: 3. Germline values: CDR1 SGHRS, CDR2 YFSETQ. The CDR3, as DNA: TGCGCCAGCAGCTTGGGGGGGACAGCCTCCTACGAGCAGTACTTC. Its translation: CASSLGGTASYEQYF.

The V gene is TRBV6-5, the J gene TRBJ1-3; possible D gene TRBD1, 5 bases. CDR3 length equals 15 residues. With 6 bases removed from V and 0 bases from J, the gap between germline ends came to 12 bases. CDR1 is MNHEY and CDR2 is SVGAGI in the germline V gene. CDR3 protein: CASRQTAFSGNTIYF. Written as DNA, the CDR3 is TGTGCCAGCAGACAGACAGCTTTCTCTGGAAACACCATATATTTT.